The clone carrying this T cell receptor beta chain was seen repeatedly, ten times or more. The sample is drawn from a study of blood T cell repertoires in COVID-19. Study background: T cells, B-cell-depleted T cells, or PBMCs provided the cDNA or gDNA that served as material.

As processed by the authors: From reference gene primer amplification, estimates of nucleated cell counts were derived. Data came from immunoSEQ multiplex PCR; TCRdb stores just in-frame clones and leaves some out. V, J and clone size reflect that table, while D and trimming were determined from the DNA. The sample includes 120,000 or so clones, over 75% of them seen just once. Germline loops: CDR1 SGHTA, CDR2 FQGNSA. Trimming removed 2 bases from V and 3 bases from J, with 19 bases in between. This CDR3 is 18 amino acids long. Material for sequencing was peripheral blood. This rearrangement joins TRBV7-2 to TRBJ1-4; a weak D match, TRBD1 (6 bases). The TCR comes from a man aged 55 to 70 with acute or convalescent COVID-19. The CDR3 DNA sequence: TGTGCCAGCAGCTTATGGGGGCGAACCCATGGGGCTAATGAAAAACTGTTTTTT. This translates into CASSLWGRTHGANEKLFF.